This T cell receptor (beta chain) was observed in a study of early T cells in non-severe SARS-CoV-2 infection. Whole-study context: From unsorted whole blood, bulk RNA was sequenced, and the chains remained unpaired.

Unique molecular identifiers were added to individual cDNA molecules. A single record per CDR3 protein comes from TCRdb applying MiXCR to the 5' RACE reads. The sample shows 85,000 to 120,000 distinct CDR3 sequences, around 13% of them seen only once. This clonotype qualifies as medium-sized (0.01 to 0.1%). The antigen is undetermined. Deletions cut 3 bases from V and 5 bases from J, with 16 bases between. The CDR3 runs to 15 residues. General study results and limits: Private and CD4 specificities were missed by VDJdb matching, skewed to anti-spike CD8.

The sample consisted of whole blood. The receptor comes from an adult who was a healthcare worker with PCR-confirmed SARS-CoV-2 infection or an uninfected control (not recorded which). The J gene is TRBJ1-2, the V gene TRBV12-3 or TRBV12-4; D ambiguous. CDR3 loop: CASSFGPQSPYGYTF. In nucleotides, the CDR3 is TGTGCCAGCAGTTTTGGGCCTCAGTCACCATATGGCTACACCTTC.